This T cell receptor (beta chain) was captured in a study of shared clonotypes between healthy human individuals. Here immunoSEQ multiplex PCR was the method, and the copy in TCRdb shows in-frame clones only, minus some. This sample has over 2,000,000 clones, with just over 90% found just once. Germline CDR1 is MGHRA and CDR2 is YSYEKL. V was shortened by 0 bases and J by 3 bases, with 8 bases between the two germline ends. The length of the CDR3 is 14 residues. CD45RO-negative, CCR7-positively selected cells formed the naive CD8 fraction, excluding terminally differentiated effector memory CD45RA+ cells.

Sequenced sample: naive CD8+ T cells from PBMCs. This TCR was recovered from a young man in good health. Some clones in this sample may be carry-over from other donors' samples. The V gene is TRBV4-1, the J gene TRBJ1-1; D unresolved. CDR3 nucleotides: TGCGCCAGCAGCCAAGATGGTAGGTACACTGAAGCTTTCTTT. This gives the protein CASSQDGRYTEAFF.